Listed here are 20 T cell receptor beta chains from one sample, sequenced in a study of cytomegalovirus exposure and HLA in healthy donors. The PCR contained 60 Vbeta and 13 Jbeta primers. Profiled with immunoSEQ multiplex PCR; TCRdb holds only in-frame clones, not every one. Altogether 130,000 or so clones are present, more than 70% being singletons, with the ten largest covering approximately 4%. Material for sequencing was PBMCs. Source of these receptors: a man aged 45-65 years in good health and CMV-seropositive.

The chain has TRBV6-6 and TRBJ1-3; TRBD1 matches at 8 bases. The CDR3 is 13 amino acids. V was clipped by 6 bases and J by 8 bases; unmatched bases: 6. Germline CDR1 reads MNHNY; CDR2 reads SVGAGI (reference sequence). The CDR3 nucleotides are TGTGCCAGCAGGGAGACAGGGGTAGACACCATATATTTT. This translates into CASRETGVDTIYF.

The chain has TRBV7-2 and TRBJ2-1, with 14 bases lining up with TRBD2. Trimming at V came to 5 bases and at J to 5 bases, leaving 2 bases not matched to a gene. Germline CDR1 is SGHTA and CDR2 is FQGNSA. The CDR3 sequence is 15 residues long. The CDR3 nucleotides are TGTGCCAGCAGCGCGACTAGCGGGGGGGACAATGAGCAGTTCTTC. It translates to CASSATSGGDNEQFF. Full variable domain (rest looked up from reference TRBV7-2 and TRBJ2-1): GAGVSQSPSNKVTEKGKDVELRCDPISGHTALYWYRQSLGQGLEFLIYFQGNSAPDKSGLPSDRFSAERTGGSVSTLTIQRTQQEDSAVYLCASSATSGGDNEQFFGPGTRLTVL.

This clone has more than one count but fewer than ten. The genes are TRBV6-5 and TRBJ1-5; D might be TRBD1 (5 bases). V dropped 2 bases and J dropped 0 bases, with 8 bases sitting between them. Germline V lookup: CDR1 MNHEY, CDR2 SVGAGI. This CDR3 is built from 15 residues. This CDR3 is CASSYRQSSNQPQHF. CDR3 nucleotides: TGTGCCAGCAGTTACAGACAGTCTAGCAATCAGCCCCAGCATTTT.

This clone showed up just a few times. The chain has TRBV25-1 and TRBJ2-5; 10 nucleotides agree with TRBD2. This CDR3 contains 16 residues. Germline CDR1 MGHDK, CDR2 SYGVNS. V shed 2 bases, J shed 7 bases, and the junction held 10 bases outside the gene matches. CDR3 residues: CASSEPSGGPRRTQYF. DNA for the CDR3: TGTGCCAGCAGTGAACCTAGCGGGGGCCCCCGGAGGACCCAGTACTTC.

This sequence joins TRBV5-1 and TRBJ1-1; 7 nucleotides match TRBD1. Germline CDR1 reads SGHRS; CDR2 reads YFSETQ. CDR3 length: 16 residues. The V and J ends lost 0 bases and 6 bases, in that order; junction bases with no gene match: 11. This chain's CDR3 is CASSLEGWNRGAEAFF. DNA of the CDR3: TGCGCCAGCAGCTTGGAGGGTTGGAACAGGGGAGCTGAAGCTTTCTTT.

There are a few counts of this clone. J is TRBJ2-2 and V is TRBV11-1; possibly TRBD2 for D (6 bases). CDR3 size: 16 residues. Germline assignment: CDR1 SGHAT and CDR2 FQDESV (reference sequence). Trimming took off 5 bases at V and 5 bases at J, with 18 bases between the two ends. In nucleotides, the CDR3 is TGTGCCAGCAGCCCCCGGTGGAGGGAGGCGACCGGGGAGCTGTTTTTT. Protein: CASSPRWREATGELFF.

This clone was seen a handful of times. The chain employs TRBV7-6 and TRBJ2-5, with 7 bases identical to TRBD1. The end of the DNA fits TRBJ2-7 better, so the J call may be wrong. Germline V CDR1 and CDR2: SGHVS, FNYEAQ. This CDR3 region has 14 residues. Written as DNA, the CDR3 is TGTGCCAGCAGCTCTATTGACAGGGCACACGAGCAGTACTTC. This codes for CASSSIDRAHEQYF.

The rearrangement joins TRBV2 to TRBJ1-4; D not certain. Germline V gene lookup returns CDR1 SNHLY and CDR2 FYNNEI. Trimming stripped 4 bases from V and 4 bases from J, with 7 bases between. CDR3 size: 13 residues. The CDR3 protein is CASSGPNNEKLFF. CDR3 DNA: TGTGCCAGCAGTGGGCCGAATAATGAAAAACTGTTTTTT.

This clone was detected once. The rearrangement links TRBV25-1 to TRBJ1-1; D is possibly TRBD1 (5 bases). Trimming took 6 bases from V and 0 from J, leaving 5 bases between them. This CDR3 comprises 12 residues. Looked up from germline, CDR1 is MGHDK and CDR2 is SYGVNS. The CDR3 coding sequence is TGTGCCAGCAGACAGGTGAACACTGAAGCTTTCTTT. Its protein product is CASRQVNTEAFF. The variable domain in full, with the rest retrieved from reference TRBV25-1 and TRBJ1-1, is EADIYQTPRYLVIGTGKKITLECSQTMGHDKMYWYQQDPGMELHLIHYSYGVNSTEKGDLSSESTVSRIRTEHFPLTLESARPSHTSQYLCASRQVNTEAFFGQGTRLTVV.

This clone appeared a few times. The chain carries TRBV29-1 and TRBJ2-1; 10 bases are a match to TRBD1. The length of the CDR3 is 13 residues. V was clipped by 5 bases and J by 3 bases; unmatched bases: 1. Germline V gene lookup returns CDR1 SQVTM and CDR2 ANQGSEA. CDR3 in DNA: TGCAGCGTTCGGACAGGGGGCTACAATGAGCAGTTCTTC. It specifies CSVRTGGYNEQFF.

The V call is TRBV27, the J call TRBJ2-2; D possibly corresponds to TRBD2 (6 bases). V lost 7 bases to trimming and J lost 0 bases, with 18 bases between them. This CDR3 comprises 17 residues. CDR1 is MNHEY and CDR2 is SMNVEV in the germline V gene (reference sequence). The CDR3: CASTQISGLSNTGELFF. CDR3 DNA: TGTGCCAGCACTCAAATATCGGGACTGTCGAACACCGGGGAGCTGTTTTTT.

The J gene is TRBJ2-1, the V gene TRBV5-1; no clear D. The CDR3 spans 14 residues. Germline assignment: CDR1 SGHRS and CDR2 YFSETQ. Trimming removed 4 bases from V and 4 bases from J, with 12 bases in between. CDR3: CASSILDGYNEQFF. As DNA, the CDR3 is TGCGCCAGCAGCATTCTAGACGGTTACAATGAGCAGTTCTTC.

The gene calls are TRBV5-1 and TRBJ1-4, with D maybe TRBD1 (6 bases). The V end was cut by 5 bases, the J end by 3 bases, with 14 bases between. CDR3 length equals 15 residues. The germline V gene encodes CDR1 SGHRS and CDR2 YFSETQ. The CDR3 spells CASSLQGAANEKLFF. CDR3 nucleotide sequence: TGCGCCAGCAGTTTACAGGGCGCTGCTAATGAAAAACTGTTTTTT.

The V call is TRBV6-5, the J call TRBJ1-2; D gene ambiguous. The V gene lost 0 bases and the J gene lost 2 bases, with 7 bases spanning the gap. The CDR3 contains 14 residues. Germline CDR1 reads MNHEY; CDR2 reads SVGAGI. DNA of the CDR3: TGTGCCAGCAGTTACTCGCCCGGGAACTATGGCTACACCTTC. Its protein product is CASSYSPGNYGYTF.

V and J are TRBV5-4 and TRBJ1-2; 12 bases align to TRBD1. Germline trimming cut 5 bases from V and 5 bases from J; bases unmatched to any gene: 4. CDR3 size: 14 residues. Germline CDR1 is SGHNT and CDR2 is YYREEE (reference sequence). The CDR3, as DNA: TGTGCCAGCAGGGGGACAGGGGGCTTTTATGGCTACACCTTC. Protein: CASRGTGGFYGYTF.

This sequence joins TRBV7-9 and TRBJ1-2; TRBD1 aligns across 7 bases. CDR1 is SEHNR and CDR2 is FQNEAQ in the germline V gene (reference sequence). The CDR3 has 12 residues. Losses at the gene ends were 5 bases for V and 4 bases for J; bases not matched to a gene: 1. The CDR3 DNA sequence: TGTGCCAGCAGCCGACAGGGCTATGGCTACACCTTC. Amino acids: CASSRQGYGYTF.

This clone was recorded a few times. This rearrangement joins TRBV27 to TRBJ2-3, with 10 bases matching TRBD1. Germline CDR1 MNHEY, CDR2 SMNVEV (reference sequence). Unmatched junction bases numbered 7, after V lost 5 bases and J lost 5 bases. The CDR3 is 15 residues long. CDR3 sequence: CASSHDRGQRDTQYF. The CDR3 nucleotides are TGTGCCAGCAGTCACGACAGGGGGCAAAGAGATACGCAGTATTTT.

The chain is built from TRBV5-6 and TRBJ2-7; the match to TRBD1 covers 7 bases. The CDR3 loop spans 14 amino acids. Germline CDR1 SGHDT, CDR2 YYEEEE. V lost 3 bases to trimming and J lost 2 bases; unmatched junction nucleotides: 5. CDR3 in amino acids: CASSSGQVTYEQYF. As DNA, the CDR3 is TGTGCCAGCAGCTCTGGACAGGTGACCTACGAGCAGTACTTC.

In this sample, this clone turned up a few times. The chain has TRBV11-2 and TRBJ1-5; D gene unclear. V lost 5 bases and J lost 0, with 8 bases in between. The CDR3 has 14 amino acids. CDR1 and CDR2 (germline): SGHAT, FQNNGV. For the CDR3, the DNA is TGTGCCAGCAGCAAGACTAATAGCAATCAGCCCCAGCATTTT. Residues: CASSKTNSNQPQHF.

This chain joins TRBV7-6 and TRBJ2-1; TRBD2 aligns across 7 bases. The CDR3 has 16 amino acids. J was trimmed by 4 bases and V by 1 base; bases with no gene match: 7. CDR1 and CDR2 (germline): SGHVS, FNYEAQ. Written as DNA, the CDR3 is TGTGCCAGCAGCTTAGAAGGGAGGGCGGCGTACAATGAGCAGTTCTTC. Translating gives CASSLEGRAAYNEQFF.